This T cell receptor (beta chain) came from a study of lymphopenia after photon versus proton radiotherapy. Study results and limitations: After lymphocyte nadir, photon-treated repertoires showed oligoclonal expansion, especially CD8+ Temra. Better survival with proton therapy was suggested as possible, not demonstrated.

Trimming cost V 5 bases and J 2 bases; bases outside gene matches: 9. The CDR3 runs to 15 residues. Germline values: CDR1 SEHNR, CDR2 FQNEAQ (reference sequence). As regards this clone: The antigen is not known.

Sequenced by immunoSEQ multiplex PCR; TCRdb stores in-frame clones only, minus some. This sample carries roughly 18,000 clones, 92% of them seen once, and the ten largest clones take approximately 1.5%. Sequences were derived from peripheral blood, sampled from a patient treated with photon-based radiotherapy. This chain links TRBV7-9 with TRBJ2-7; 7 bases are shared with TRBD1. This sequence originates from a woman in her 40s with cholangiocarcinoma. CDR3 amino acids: CASSPQGQPTYEQYF. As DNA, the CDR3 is TGTGCCAGCAGCCCTCAGGGACAGCCAACCTACGAGCAGTACTTC. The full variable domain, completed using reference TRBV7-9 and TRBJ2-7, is DTGVSQNPRHKITKRGQNVTFRCDPISEHNRLYWYRQTLGQGPEFLTYFQNEAQLEKSRLLSDRFSAERPKGSFSTLEIQRTEQGDSAMYLCASSPQGQPTYEQYFGPGTRLTVT.